This T cell receptor (beta chain) was identified in a study of prognosis after radiotherapy for stage I lung cancer. Turning to the study itself: About 14 patients presented with newly diagnosed primary stage I lung tumors, and roughly 5 carried oligometastatic NSCLC following surgical resection of the primary tumor.

Starting from genomic DNA, TCR beta CDR3 was amplified through two-round multiplex PCR. Round-one PCR had primers specific to each TRBV and TRBJ gene. TCRdb ran MiXCR on the multiplex PCR reads and lists one entry per CDR3 protein. The table includes about 16,000 distinct CDR3 sequences, about 43% detected once. There are many counts of this clonotype. Its matching antigen is unknown. Germline trimming cut 2 bases from V and 7 bases from J; bases unmatched to any gene: 8. CDR1 SEHNR and CDR2 FQNEAQ come from the germline V gene (reference sequence). CDR3 length equals 14 residues. Each of two time points yielded about 6 milliliters of peripheral venous blood. Whole-study findings and limits: It was in patients who developed distant metastases that Shannon entropy after stereotactic body radiation therapy was lower.

This chain links TRBV7-9 with TRBJ2-7; 7 bases agree with TRBD2. Material: PBMCs, obtained before or after stereotactic body radiation therapy (not recorded which). The sequence derives from a donor aged 50 or older with non-small cell lung cancer. DNA for the CDR3: TGTGCCAGCAGCTTATCGGCGGGAGCGGGTGAGCAGTACTTC. Amino acids: CASSLSAGAGEQYF.